The rows below give T cell receptor beta chains drawn from one sample of a study of long-term antiretroviral therapy in people with HIV. Clones were read by immunoSEQ multiplex PCR, and TCRdb kept only the in-frame ones, dropping some. The table has about 21,000 clones, 80% to 90% seen once; the top ten hold nearly 3.5%. This material consisted of unsorted PBMCs, taken 1.9 years after starting antiretroviral therapy. The receptor set was obtained from a woman in her fifties or sixties with HIV. CDR3s leave out the opening cysteine and the closing phenylalanine or tryptophan. The order of the fields is CDR3 length, V gene, J gene, CDR3 protein.

>12|TRBV19|TRBJ1-2
ASSISMAAEGYT
>13|TRBV28|TRBJ1-2
ASAEGGAAEYGYT
>8|TRBV5-6|TRBJ1-4
ASSTGGGF
>12|TRBV5-4|TRBJ1-1
ASSFGTENTEAF
>13|TRBV7-2|TRBJ2-1
ASSLSLSSYNEQF
>11|TRBV19|TRBJ2-7
ASSMGQAYEQY
>14|TRBV7-2|TRBJ2-1
ASSAGWVDSYNEQF
>11|TRBV6-6|TRBJ2-7
ASSTGSTYEQY
>11|TRBV15|TRBJ1-1
ATSRDWIAQAF
>11|TRBV7-2|TRBJ2-1
ASSLVGGEEQF
>12|TRBV5-4|TRBJ1-6
ASSSDRGKSPLH
>11|TRBV4-1|TRBJ1-4
ASSQPTGGRLF
>18|TRBV5-4|TRBJ2-3
ASSPSLGTAGAYRTDTQY
>13|TRBV4-1|TRBJ2-6
ASSPRGSGANVLT
>12|TRBV19|TRBJ1-1
ASSIQTGGTEAF
>10|TRBV18|TRBJ1-2
ASSQQQGGYT
>16|TRBV7-2|TRBJ2-5
ASSSRPYRAGGQETQY
>12|TRBV6-4|TRBJ2-1
ASSPGQGYNEQF
>11|TRBV5-1|TRBJ2-1
ASSLEDYNEQF
>12|TRBV7-8|TRBJ2-7
ASSPRDRDDEQY
>13|TRBV7-9|TRBJ1-5
ASSLMGDGIQPQH
>14|TRBV7-9|TRBJ1-1
ASSSTTGRGSTEAF
>15|TRBV7-6|TRBJ1-3
ASSRKTGGNTGNTIY
>12|TRBV28|TRBJ1-3
ASSRTGGGNTIY
>12|TRBV10-3|TRBJ1-3
AIGQQGSGNTIY
>12|TRBV9|TRBJ1-2
ASSQGVANYGYT
>14|TRBV5-1|TRBJ1-1
ASSLGTGTGSSEAF
>11|TRBV6-1|TRBJ2-7
ASSEEGVSEQY
>14|TRBV7-9|TRBJ2-6
ASSLASGTGANVLT
>11|TRBV7-8|TRBJ2-2
ASSLGNTGELF
>13|TRBV4-3|TRBJ1-1
ASSQDKAANTEAF
>13|TRBV27|TRBJ2-3
ASSSRDLLTDTQY